The present entry profiles one TCR beta chain with its context. The data stem from a study of immune characterization of retroperitoneal liposarcoma. TCRdb reanalysed the PCR reads using MiXCR and keeps one entry per CDR3 protein. The data show under 2,500 distinct CDR3 sequences, about 45% seen once. This CDR3 spans 15 amino acids. CDR1 and CDR2 from the germline V gene are SGHVS and FQNEAQ. Sequencing was done on a sample of tumor tissue. This TCR was recovered from a male donor with retroperitoneal liposarcoma. V and J are TRBV7-8 and TRBJ2-1, with TRBD2 as a possible D gene (6 bases). Matching the DNA end better, TRBJ2-7 makes the J call doubtful. The CDR3 is CASSFSAGSYNEQYF. The DNA of the CDR3 is TGTGCCAGCAGCTTTTCAGCGGGCTCCTACAATGAGCAGTACTTC.